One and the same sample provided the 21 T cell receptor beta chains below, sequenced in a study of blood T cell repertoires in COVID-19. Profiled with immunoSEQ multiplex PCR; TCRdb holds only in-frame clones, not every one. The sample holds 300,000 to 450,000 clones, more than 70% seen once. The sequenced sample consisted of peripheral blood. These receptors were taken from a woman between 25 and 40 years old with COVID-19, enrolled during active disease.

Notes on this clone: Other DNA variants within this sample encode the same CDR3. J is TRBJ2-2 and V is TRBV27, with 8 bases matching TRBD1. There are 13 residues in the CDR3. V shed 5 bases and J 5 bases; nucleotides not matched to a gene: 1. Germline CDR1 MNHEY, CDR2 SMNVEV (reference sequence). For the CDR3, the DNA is TGTGCCAGCAGTACAGGGGGGACCGGGGAGCTGTTTTTT. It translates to CASSTGGTGELFF.

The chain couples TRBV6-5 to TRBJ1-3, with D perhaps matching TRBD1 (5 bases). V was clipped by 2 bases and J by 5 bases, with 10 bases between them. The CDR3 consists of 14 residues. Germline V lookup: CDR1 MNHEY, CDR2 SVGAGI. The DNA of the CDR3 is TGTGCCAGCAGTTACACGGACACACGAAACACCATATATTTT. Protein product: CASSYTDTRNTIYF.

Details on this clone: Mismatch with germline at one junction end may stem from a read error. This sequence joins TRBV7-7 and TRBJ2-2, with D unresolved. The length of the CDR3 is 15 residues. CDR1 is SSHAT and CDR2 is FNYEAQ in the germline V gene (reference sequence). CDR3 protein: CASSRDSRNTGELFF. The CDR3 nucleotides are TGTGCTAGCAGCAGAGACTCGAGGAACACCGGGGAGCTGTTTTTT. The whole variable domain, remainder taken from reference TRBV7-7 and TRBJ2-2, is GAGVSQSPRYKVTKRGQDVTLRCDPISSHATLYWYQQALGQGPEFLTYFNYEAQPDKSGLPSDRFSAERPEGSISTLTIQRTEQRDSAMYRCASSRDSRNTGELFFGEGSRLTVL.

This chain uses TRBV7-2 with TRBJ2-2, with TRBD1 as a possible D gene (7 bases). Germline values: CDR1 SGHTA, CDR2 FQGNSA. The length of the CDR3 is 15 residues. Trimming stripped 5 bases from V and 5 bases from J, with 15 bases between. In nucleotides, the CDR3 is TGTGCCAGCAGCACCGAGGGGGCGGGGACCGGGGAGCTGTTTTTT. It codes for CASSTEGAGTGELFF.

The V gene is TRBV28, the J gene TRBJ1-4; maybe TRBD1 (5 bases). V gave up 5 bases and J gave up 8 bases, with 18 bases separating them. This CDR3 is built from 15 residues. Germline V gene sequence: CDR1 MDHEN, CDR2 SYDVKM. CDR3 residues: CASSLGWQGTEKLFF. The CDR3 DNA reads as TGTGCCAGCAGTCTGGGGTGGCAGGGAACAGAAAAACTGTTTTTT. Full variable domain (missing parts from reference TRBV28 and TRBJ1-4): DVKVTQSSRYLVKRTGEKVFLECVQDMDHENMFWYRQDPGLGLRLIYFSYDVKMKEKGDIPEGYSVSREKKERFSLILESASTNQTSMYLCASSLGWQGTEKLFFGSGTQLSVL.

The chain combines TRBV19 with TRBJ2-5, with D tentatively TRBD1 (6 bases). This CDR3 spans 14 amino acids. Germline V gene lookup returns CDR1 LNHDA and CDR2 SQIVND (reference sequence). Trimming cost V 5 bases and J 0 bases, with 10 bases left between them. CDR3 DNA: TGTGCCAGTAGTCAGGGACACCACCAAGAGACCCAGTACTTC. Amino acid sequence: CASSQGHHQETQYF.

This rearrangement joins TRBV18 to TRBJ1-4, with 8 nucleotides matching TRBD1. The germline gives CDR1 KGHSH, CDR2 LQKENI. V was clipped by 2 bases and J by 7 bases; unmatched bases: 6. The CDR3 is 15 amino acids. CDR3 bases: TGTGCCAGCTCACCATCAGGACAGGGACGTGAAAAACTGTTTTTT. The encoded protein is CASSPSGQGREKLFF.

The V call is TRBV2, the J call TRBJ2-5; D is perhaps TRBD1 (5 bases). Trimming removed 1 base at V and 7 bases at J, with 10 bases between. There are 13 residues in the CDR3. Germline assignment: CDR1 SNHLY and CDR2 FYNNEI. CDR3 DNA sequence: TGTGCCAGCAGTGAAGGGGGTGGGGCGACCCAGTACTTC. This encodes CASSEGGGATQYF. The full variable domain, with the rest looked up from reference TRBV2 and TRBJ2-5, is EPEVTQTPSHQVTQMGQEVILRCVPISNHLYFYWYRQILGQKVEFLVSFYNNEISEKSEIFDDQFSVERPDGSNFTLKIRSTKLEDSAMYFCASSEGGGATQYFGPGTRLLVL.

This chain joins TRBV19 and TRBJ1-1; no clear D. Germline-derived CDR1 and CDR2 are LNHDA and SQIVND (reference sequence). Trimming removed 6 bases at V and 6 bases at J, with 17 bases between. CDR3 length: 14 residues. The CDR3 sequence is CASSASEVASEAFF. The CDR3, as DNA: TGTGCCAGTAGCGCTTCGGAGGTCGCCTCTGAAGCTTTCTTT.

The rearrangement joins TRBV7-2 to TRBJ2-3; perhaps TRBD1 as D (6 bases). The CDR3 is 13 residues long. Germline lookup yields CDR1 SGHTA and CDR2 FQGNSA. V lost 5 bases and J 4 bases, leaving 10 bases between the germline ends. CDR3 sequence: CASSPRQADTQYF. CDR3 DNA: TGTGCCAGCAGCCCCAGACAGGCAGATACGCAGTATTTT.

Here the CDR3 DNA reads TGTGCCAGCAGCTTGGACAGGGGTTCGTCCACTGAAGCTTTCTTT. Encoded protein: CASSLDRGSSTEAFF. The chain is built from TRBV5-4 and TRBJ1-1, with TRBD1 matching 7 bases. The germline CDR1 and CDR2 sequences are SGHNT and YYREEE (reference sequence). The CDR3 contains 15 residues. V dropped 0 bases and J dropped 4; count of bases not matched to a gene: 6.

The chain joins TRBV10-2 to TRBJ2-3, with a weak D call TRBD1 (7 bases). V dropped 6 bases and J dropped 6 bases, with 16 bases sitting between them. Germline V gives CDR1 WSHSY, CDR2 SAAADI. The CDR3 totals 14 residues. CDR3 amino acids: CASSPTGRWDTQYF. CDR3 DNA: TGCGCCAGCAGCCCGACAGGGAGGTGGGATACGCAGTATTTT.

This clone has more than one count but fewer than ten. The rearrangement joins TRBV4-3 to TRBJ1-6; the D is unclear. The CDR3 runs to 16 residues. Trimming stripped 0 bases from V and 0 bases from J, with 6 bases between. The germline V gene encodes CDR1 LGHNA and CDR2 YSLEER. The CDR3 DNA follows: TGCGCCAGCAGCCAAGATAAGAGCTCCTATAATTCACCCCTCCACTTT. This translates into CASSQDKSSYNSPLHF.

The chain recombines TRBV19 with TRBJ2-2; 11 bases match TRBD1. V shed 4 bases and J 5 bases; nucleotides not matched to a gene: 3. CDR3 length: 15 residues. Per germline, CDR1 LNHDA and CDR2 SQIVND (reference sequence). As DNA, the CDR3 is TGTGCCAGTAGTAGGGGACAGGGGGGGACCGGGGAGCTGTTTTTT. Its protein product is CASSRGQGGTGELFF.

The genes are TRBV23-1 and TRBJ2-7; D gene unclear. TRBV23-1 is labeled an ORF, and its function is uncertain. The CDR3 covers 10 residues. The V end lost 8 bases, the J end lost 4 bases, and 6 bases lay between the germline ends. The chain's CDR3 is CASVLYEQYV. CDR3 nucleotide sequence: TGCGCCAGCGTACTATACGAGCAGTACGTC.

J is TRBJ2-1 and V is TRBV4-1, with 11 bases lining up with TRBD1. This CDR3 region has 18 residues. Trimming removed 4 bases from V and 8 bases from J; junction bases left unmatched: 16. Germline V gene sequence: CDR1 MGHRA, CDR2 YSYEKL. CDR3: CASSPGVLGQGVLYEQFF. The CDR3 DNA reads TGCGCCAGCAGCCCAGGAGTGCTGGGACAGGGGGTTTTGTATGAGCAGTTCTTC.

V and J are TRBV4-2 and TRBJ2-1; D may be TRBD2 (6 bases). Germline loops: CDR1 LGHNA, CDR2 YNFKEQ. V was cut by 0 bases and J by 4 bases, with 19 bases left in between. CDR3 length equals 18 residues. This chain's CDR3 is CASSQDPFEGGKYNEQFF. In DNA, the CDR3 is TGTGCCAGCAGCCAAGACCCTTTTGAGGGCGGGAAGTACAATGAGCAGTTCTTC.

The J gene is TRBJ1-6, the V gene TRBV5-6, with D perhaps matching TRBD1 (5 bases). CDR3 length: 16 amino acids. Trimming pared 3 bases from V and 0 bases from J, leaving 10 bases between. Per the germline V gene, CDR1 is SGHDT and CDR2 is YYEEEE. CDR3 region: CASSSGLRSYNSPLHF. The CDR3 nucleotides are TGTGCCAGCAGCTCGGGACTCCGCTCCTATAATTCACCCCTCCACTTT.

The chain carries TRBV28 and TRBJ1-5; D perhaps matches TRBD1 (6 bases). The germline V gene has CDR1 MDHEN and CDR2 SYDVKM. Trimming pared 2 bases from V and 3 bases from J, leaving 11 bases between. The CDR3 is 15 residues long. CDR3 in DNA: TGTGCCAGCAGTTTAGCGCAGGGGAACAATCAGCCCCAGCATTTT. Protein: CASSLAQGNNQPQHF.

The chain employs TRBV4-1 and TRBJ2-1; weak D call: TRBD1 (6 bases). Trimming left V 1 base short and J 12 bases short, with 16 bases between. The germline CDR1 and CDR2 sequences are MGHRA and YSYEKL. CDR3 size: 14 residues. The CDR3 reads CASSQVLTGSRQFF. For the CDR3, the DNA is TGCGCCAGCAGCCAAGTGTTGACAGGTTCAAGGCAGTTCTTC.

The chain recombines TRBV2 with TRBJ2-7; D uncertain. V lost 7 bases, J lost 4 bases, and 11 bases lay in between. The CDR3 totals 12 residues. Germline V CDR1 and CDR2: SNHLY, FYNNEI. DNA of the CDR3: TGTGCCAGCACCTCCCGGAGTTACGAGCAGTACGTC. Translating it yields CASTSRSYEQYV.